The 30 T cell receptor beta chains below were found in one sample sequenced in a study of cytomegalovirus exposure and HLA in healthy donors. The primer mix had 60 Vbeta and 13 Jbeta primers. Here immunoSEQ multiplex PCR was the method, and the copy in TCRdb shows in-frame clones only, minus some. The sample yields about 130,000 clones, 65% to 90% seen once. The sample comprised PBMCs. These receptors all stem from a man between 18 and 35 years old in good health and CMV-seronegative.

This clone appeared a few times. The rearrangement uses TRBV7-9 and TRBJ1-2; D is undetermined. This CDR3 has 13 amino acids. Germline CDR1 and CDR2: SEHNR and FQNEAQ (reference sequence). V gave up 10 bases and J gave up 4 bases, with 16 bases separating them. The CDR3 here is CATVSGGSYGYTF. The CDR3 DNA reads TGTGCCACCGTATCTGGAGGCTCCTATGGCTACACCTTC.

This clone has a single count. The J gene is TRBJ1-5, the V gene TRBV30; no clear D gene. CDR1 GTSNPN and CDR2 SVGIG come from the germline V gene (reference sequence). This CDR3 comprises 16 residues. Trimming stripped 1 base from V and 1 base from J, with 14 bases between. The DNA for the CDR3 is TGTGCCTGGAGTGCAATTGGCGGATTCAGCAATCAGCCCCAGCATTTT. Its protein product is CAWSAIGGFSNQPQHF.

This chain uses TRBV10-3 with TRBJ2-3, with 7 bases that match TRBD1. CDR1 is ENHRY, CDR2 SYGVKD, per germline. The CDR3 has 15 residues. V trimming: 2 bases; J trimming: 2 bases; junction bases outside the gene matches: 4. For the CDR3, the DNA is TGTGCCATCAGTGAGGGCACAGGGGACACAGATACGCAGTATTTT. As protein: CAISEGTGDTDTQYF.

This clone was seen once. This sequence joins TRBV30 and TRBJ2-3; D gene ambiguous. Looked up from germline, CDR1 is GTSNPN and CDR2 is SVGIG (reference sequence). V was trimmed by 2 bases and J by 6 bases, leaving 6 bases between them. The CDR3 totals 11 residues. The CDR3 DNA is TGTGCCTGGAGTCTCTCCGATACGCAGTATTTT. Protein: CAWSLSDTQYF. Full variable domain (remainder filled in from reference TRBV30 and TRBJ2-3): SQTIHQWPATLVQPVGSPLSLECTVEGTSNPNLYWYRQAAGRGLQLLFYSVGIGQISSEVPQNLSASRPQDRQFILSSKKLLLSDSGFYLCAWSLSDTQYFGPGTRLTVL.

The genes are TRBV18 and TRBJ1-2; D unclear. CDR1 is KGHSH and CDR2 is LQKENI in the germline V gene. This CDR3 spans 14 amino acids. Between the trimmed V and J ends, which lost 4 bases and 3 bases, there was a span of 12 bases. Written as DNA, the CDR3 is TGTGCCAGCTCACTAAACTCAATAGACTATGGCTACACCTTC. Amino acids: CASSLNSIDYGYTF.

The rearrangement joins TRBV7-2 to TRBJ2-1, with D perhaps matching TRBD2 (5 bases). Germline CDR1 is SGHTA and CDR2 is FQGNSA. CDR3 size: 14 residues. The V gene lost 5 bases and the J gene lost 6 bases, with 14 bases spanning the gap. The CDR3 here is CASSKRTSGNEQFF. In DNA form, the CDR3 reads TGTGCCAGCAGCAAACGGACCAGCGGCAATGAGCAGTTCTTC.

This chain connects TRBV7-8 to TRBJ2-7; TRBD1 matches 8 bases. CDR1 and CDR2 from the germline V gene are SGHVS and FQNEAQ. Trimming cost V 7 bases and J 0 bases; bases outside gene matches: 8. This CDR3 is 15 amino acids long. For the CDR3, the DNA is TGTGCCAGCACTCCGGACAGGGCCAGCTCCTACGAGCAGTACTTC. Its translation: CASTPDRASSYEQYF.

The CDR3 sequence is CATQTRTGGNEKLFF. Here the CDR3 DNA reads TGCGCCACACAAACGAGGACAGGGGGAAATGAAAAACTGTTTTTT. This chain uses TRBV10-2 with TRBJ1-4, with 10 bases aligning to TRBD1. The germline V gene encodes CDR1 WSHSY and CDR2 SAAADI. CDR3 length equals 15 residues. V trimming: 10 bases; J trimming: 5 bases; junction bases outside the gene matches: 10.

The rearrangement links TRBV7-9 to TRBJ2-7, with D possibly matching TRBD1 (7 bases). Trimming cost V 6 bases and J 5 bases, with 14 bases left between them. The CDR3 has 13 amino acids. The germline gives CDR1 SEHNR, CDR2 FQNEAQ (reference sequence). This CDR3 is CASSLRGEDEQYF. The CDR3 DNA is TGTGCCAGCAGTCTCAGGGGGGAGGACGAGCAGTACTTC.

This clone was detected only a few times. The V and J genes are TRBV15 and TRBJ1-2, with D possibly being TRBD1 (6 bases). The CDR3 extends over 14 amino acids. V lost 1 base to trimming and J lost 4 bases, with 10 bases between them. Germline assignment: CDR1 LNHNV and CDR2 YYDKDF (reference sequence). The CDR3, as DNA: TGTGCCACCAGCAGAGGGGGGGGCTCCTATGGCTACACCTTC. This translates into CATSRGGGSYGYTF.

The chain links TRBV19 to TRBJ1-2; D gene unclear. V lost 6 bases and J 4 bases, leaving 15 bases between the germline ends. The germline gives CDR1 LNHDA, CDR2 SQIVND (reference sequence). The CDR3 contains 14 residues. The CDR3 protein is CASRGGRFSYGYTF. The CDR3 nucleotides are TGTGCCAGTAGGGGAGGGAGGTTCAGCTATGGCTACACCTTC.

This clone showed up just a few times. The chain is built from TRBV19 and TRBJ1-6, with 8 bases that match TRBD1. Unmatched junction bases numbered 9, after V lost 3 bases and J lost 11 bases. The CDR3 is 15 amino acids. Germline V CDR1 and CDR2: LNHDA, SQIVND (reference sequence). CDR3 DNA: TGTGCCAGTAGTATCCGGGACAGGCAATTCGCACCCCTCCACTTT. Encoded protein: CASSIRDRQFAPLHF. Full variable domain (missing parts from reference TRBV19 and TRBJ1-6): DGGITQSPKYLFRKEGQNVTLSCEQNLNHDAMYWYRQDPGQGLRLIYYSQIVNDFQKGDIAEGYSVSREKKESFPLTVTSAQKNPTAFYLCASSIRDRQFAPLHFGNGTRLTVT.

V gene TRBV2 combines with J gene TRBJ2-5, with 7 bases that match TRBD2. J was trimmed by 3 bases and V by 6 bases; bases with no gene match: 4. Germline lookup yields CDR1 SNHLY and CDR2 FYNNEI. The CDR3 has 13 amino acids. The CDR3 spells CASSGGTKETQYF. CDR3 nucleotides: TGTGCCAGCAGCGGGGGGACTAAAGAGACCCAGTACTTC.

The CDR3 coding sequence is TGCAGTGCTAGAGAGTATCCTACGCAGTATTTT. Translation: CSAREYPTQYF. The chain joins TRBV20-1 to TRBJ2-3; D call uncertain. CDR3 length: 11 residues. The germline V gene encodes CDR1 DFQATT and CDR2 SNEGSKA (reference sequence). Trimming shortened V by 0 bases and J by 8 bases, and 6 bases separated the two germline ends.

CDR3: CASSKGPLSGKPLHF. As DNA, the CDR3 is TGTGCCAGCAGTAAAGGACCGCTGTCAGGGAAACCCCTCCACTTT. The rearrangement uses TRBV6-5 and TRBJ1-6, with D possibly TRBD1 on 5 matching bases. CDR1 MNHEY and CDR2 SVGAGI come from the germline V gene. This CDR3 comprises 15 residues. V gave up 5 bases and J gave up 12 bases, with 20 bases separating them.

The CDR3 region has the DNA TGTGCCAGTAGTATAGATCTTGGCCCTGCCACTGAAGCTTTCTTT. Translated, it gives CASSIDLGPATEAFF. This chain joins TRBV19 and TRBJ1-1; D is unresolved. The length of the CDR3 is 15 residues. Germline V gene sequence: CDR1 LNHDA, CDR2 SQIVND (reference sequence). V lost 0 bases and J lost 4, with 12 bases in between. The full variable domain, its missing parts supplied by reference TRBV19 and TRBJ1-1, is DGGITQSPKYLFRKEGQNVTLSCEQNLNHDAMYWYRQDPGQGLRLIYYSQIVNDFQKGDIAEGYSVSREKKESFPLTVTSAQKNPTAFYLCASSIDLGPATEAFFGQGTRLTVV.

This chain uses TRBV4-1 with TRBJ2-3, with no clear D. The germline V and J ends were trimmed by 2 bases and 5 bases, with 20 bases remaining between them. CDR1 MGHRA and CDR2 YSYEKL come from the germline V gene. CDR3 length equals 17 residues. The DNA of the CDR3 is TGCGCCAGCAGCCAATTCCCGGCAGGCGTGAAGTTAGATACGCAGTATTTT. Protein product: CASSQFPAGVKLDTQYF.

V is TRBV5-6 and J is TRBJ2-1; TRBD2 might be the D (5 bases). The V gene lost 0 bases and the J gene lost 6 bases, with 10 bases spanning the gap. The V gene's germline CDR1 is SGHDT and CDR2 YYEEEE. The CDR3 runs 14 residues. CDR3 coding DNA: TGTGCCAGCAGCTTGGATCTGGCGGGCAATGAGCAGTTCTTC. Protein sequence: CASSLDLAGNEQFF.

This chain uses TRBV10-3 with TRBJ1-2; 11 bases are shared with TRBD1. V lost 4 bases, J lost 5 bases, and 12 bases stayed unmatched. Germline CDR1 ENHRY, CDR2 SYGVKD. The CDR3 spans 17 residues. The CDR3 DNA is TGTGCCATCAGTGGCATCACCGGGACAGGGGGAAGGTATGGCTACACCTTC. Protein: CAISGITGTGGRYGYTF.

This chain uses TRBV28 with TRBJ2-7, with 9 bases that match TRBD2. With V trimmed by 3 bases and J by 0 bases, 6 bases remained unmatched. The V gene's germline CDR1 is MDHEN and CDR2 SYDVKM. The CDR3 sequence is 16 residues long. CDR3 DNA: TGTGCCAGCAGTTTTCCGGCTAGCGGGGTCTCCTACGAGCAGTACTTC. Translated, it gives CASSFPASGVSYEQYF.

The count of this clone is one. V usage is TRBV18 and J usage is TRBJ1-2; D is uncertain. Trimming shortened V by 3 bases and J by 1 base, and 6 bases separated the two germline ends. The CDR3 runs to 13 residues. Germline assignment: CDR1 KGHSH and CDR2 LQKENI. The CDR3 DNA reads TGTGCCAGCTCACCCGAGAGTAACTATGGCTACACCTTC. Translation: CASSPESNYGYTF. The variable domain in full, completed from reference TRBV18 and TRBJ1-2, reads NAGVMQNPRHLVRRRGQEARLRCSPMKGHSHVYWYRQLPEEGLKFMVYLQKENIIDESGMPKERFSAEFPKEGPSILRIQQVVRGDSAAYFCASSPESNYGYTFGSGTRLTVV.

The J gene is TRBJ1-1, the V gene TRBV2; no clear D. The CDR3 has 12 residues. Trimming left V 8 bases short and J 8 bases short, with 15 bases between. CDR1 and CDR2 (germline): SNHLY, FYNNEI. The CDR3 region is CASYGGPGEAFF. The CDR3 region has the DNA TGTGCCAGCTATGGAGGGCCCGGGGAAGCTTTCTTT. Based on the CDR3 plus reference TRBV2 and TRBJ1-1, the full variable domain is EPEVTQTPSHQVTQMGQEVILRCVPISNHLYFYWYRQILGQKVEFLVSFYNNEISEKSEIFDDQFSVERPDGSNFTLKIRSTKLEDSAMYFCASYGGPGEAFFGQGTRLTVV.

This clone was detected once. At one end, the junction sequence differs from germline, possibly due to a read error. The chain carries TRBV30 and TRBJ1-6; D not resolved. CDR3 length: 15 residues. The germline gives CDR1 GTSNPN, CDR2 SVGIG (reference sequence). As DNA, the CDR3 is TGTGCCTGGAACCCGGGGTTGTCCTCTAATTCACCCCTCCACTTT. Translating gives CAWNPGLSSNSPLHF.

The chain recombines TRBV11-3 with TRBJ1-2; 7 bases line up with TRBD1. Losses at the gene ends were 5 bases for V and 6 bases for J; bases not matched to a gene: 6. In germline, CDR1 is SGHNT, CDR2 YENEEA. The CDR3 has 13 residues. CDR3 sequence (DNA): TGTGCCAGCAGCCCTGGTACAGGGGATGGCTACACCTTC. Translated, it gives CASSPGTGDGYTF.

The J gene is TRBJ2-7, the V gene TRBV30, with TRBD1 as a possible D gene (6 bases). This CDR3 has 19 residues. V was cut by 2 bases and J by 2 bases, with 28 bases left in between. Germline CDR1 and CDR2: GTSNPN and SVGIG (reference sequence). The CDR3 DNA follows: TGTGCCTGGAGTTTTGGCGTAGGCCCCTCAGAGGGGGTTCCCTACGAGCAGTACTTC. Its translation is CAWSFGVGPSEGVPYEQYF.

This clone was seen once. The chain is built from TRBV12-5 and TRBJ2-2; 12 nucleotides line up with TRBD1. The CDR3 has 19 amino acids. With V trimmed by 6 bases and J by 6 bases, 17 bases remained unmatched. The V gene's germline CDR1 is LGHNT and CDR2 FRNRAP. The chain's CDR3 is CASGSHTGTGGPVAGELFF. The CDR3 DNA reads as TGTGCTAGTGGGTCTCACACCGGGACAGGGGGCCCAGTCGCCGGGGAGCTGTTTTTT.

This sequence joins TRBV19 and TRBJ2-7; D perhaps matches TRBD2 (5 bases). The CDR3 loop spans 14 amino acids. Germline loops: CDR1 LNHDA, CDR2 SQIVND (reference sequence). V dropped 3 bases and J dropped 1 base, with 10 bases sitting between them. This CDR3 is CASSIGSGSYEQYF. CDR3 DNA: TGTGCCAGTAGTATCGGAAGCGGATCCTACGAGCAGTACTTC. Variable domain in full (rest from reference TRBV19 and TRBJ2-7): DGGITQSPKYLFRKEGQNVTLSCEQNLNHDAMYWYRQDPGQGLRLIYYSQIVNDFQKGDIAEGYSVSREKKESFPLTVTSAQKNPTAFYLCASSIGSGSYEQYFGPGTRLTVT.

This CDR3 reads CASSEVGANEQFF. CDR3 bases: TGTGCCAGCAGTGAAGTTGGGGCCAATGAGCAGTTCTTC. The chain carries TRBV6-1 and TRBJ2-1, with a weak D call TRBD1 (5 bases). In germline, CDR1 is MNHNS, CDR2 SASEGT. Trimming took off 1 base at V and 6 bases at J, with 7 bases between the two ends. The CDR3 runs 13 residues.

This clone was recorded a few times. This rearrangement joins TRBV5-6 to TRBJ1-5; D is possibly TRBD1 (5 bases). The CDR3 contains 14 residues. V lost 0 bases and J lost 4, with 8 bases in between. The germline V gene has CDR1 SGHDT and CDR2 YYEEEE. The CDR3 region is CASSLDSGNQPQHF. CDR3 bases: TGTGCCAGCAGCTTGGACTCAGGGAATCAGCCCCAGCATTTT.

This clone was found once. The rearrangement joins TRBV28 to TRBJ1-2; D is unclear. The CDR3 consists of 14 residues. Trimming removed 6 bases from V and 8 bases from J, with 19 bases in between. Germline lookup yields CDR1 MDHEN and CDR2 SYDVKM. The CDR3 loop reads CASRGELESKGYTF. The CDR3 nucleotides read TGTGCCAGCAGAGGTGAGCTGGAGTCGAAGGGCTACACCTTC.